The next 4 T cell receptor beta chains were all read from a single sample in a study of shared clonotypes between healthy human individuals. The protocol was immunoSEQ multiplex PCR, while the TCRdb copy is restricted to in-frame clones and leaves out a portion. In the table there are under 2,500,000 clones, more than 90% of which are singletons. Input material: naive CD4+ T cells sorted from blood. Regarding subset: CD45RA+ positively selected. All receptors come from a man in his late teens or twenties in good health.

The rearrangement links TRBV11-2 to TRBJ2-2; D possibly corresponds to TRBD2 (6 bases). The V end lost 6 bases, the J end lost 0 bases, and 11 bases lay between the germline ends. CDR3 length: 15 residues. The germline V gene encodes CDR1 SGHAT and CDR2 FQNNGV. This CDR3 is CASSQAGANTGELFF. CDR3 bases: TGTGCCAGCAGTCAAGCGGGCGCGAACACCGGGGAGCTGTTTTTT.

Worth noting for this clone: At the DNA level, this CDR3 is encoded by other sequences in the same sample as well. DNA for the CDR3: TGTGCCAGCAGCTTAGGGCAGAGCAATCAGCCCCAGCATTTT. Translation gives CASSLGQSNQPQHF. The chain carries TRBV7-6 and TRBJ1-5; D remains ambiguous. Trimming shortened V by 1 base and J by 1 base, and 5 bases separated the two germline ends. The CDR3 contains 14 residues. CDR1 is SGHVS, CDR2 FNYEAQ, per germline.

This clone was counted only a few times. The V gene is TRBV4-3, the J gene TRBJ2-7; 9 bases match TRBD1. Germline values: CDR1 LGHNA, CDR2 YSLEER. V shed 3 bases and J 3 bases; nucleotides not matched to a gene: 3. This CDR3 is 14 amino acids long. The CDR3 loop is CASSQGTGFYEQYF. CDR3 in DNA: TGCGCCAGCAGCCAGGGGACAGGGTTCTACGAGCAGTACTTC.

This clone occurred once. The genes are TRBV5-1 and TRBJ1-3; maybe TRBD1 (5 bases). This CDR3 is built from 20 residues. Germline V gene lookup returns CDR1 SGHRS and CDR2 YFSETQ. V was shortened by 2 bases and J by 2 bases, with 26 bases between the two germline ends. The CDR3 loop reads CASSLSRLDFAGTTGNTIYF. Here the CDR3 DNA reads TGCGCCAGCAGCTTATCCAGACTGGATTTCGCCGGGACGACTGGAAACACCATATATTTT.